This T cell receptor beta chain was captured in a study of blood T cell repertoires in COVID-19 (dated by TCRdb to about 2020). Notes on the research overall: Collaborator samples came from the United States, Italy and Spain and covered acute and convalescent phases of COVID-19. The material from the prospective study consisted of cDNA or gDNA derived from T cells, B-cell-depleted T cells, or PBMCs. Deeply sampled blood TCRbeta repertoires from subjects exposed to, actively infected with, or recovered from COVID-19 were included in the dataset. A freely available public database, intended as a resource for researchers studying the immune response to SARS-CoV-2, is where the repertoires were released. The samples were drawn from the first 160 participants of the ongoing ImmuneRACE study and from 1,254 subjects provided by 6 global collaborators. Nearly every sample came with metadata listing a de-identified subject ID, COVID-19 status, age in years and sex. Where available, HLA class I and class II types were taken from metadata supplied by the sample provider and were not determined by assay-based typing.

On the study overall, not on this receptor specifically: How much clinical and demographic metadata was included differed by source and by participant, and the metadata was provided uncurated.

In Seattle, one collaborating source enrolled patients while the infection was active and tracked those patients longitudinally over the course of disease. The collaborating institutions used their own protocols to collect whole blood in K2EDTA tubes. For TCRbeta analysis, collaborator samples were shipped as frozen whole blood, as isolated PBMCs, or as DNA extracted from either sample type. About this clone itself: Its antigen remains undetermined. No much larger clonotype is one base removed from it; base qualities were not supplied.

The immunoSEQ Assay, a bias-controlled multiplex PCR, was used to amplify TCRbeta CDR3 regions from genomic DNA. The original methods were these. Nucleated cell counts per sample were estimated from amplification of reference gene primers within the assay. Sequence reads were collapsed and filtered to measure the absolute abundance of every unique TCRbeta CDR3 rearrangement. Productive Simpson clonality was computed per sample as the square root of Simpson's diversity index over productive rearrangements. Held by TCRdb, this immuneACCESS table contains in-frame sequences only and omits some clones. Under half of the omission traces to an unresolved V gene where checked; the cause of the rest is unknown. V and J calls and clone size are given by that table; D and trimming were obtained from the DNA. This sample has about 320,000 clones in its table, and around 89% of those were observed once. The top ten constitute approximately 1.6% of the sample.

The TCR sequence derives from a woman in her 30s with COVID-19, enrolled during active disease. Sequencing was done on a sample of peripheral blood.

The nucleotide sequence reads TGTGCCAGCAGCCCCCCGACAGAGCAGTCTATGAACACTGAAGCTTTCTTT. Protein translation: CASSPPTEQSMNTEAFF. The V and J segments used are TRBV9 and TRBJ1-1; the D gene is perhaps TRBD1, from 5 matching bases. The germline V gene yields SGDLS for CDR1 and YYNGEE for CDR2. From the cysteine through the phenylalanine, the CDR3 covers 17 amino acids. The kept DNA is CDR3 alone, 51 bases in frame from the first base. The junction shows trimming of 4 bases on V and 0 bases on J, plus 19 bases between the germline ends.